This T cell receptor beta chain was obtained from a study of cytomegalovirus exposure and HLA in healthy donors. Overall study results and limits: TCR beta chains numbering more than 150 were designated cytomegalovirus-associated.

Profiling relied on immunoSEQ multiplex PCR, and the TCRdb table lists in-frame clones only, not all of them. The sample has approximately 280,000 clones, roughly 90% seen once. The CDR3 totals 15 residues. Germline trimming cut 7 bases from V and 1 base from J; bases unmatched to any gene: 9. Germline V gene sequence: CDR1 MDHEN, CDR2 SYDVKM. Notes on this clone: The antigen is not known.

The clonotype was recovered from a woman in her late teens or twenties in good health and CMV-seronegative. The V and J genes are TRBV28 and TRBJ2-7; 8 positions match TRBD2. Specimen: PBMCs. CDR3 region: CASTKAGAQSYEQYF. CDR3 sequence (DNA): TGTGCCAGCACTAAAGCGGGAGCCCAGTCCTACGAGCAGTACTTC.